The following is a T cell receptor (beta chain) sequence with its context. The target of this receptor is not known. Base qualities are not recorded, but no much larger clone differs from it by a single base. This CDR3 is also generated by other DNA sequences in the sample. The data belong to a study of cytomegalovirus exposure and HLA in healthy donors (dated by TCRdb to about 2017). For the study in its entirety: A later analysis indicated that the roughly 130 validation repertoires were generated on the platform also employed for the approximately 700 repertoires of the first cohort. A separate validation cohort of about 110 different subjects was used in addition to the approximately 610-subject first cohort. The study aimed to test whether cataloging public T cell receptors could reveal signatures of past pathogen exposure. To predict cytomegalovirus infection status, the study brought together high-throughput TCR immunosequencing, statistical association of individual TCRs with disease status, and machine learning. Results the study describes overall, beyond this receptor: In the study, approximately 150 TCR beta chains were listed as associated with cytomegalovirus. Subsequent analysis determined that TCRs grouped into clusters in the first cohort also showed a tendency toward co-occurrence across the 120 or so validation repertoires, and approximately 94% of cluster scores exceeded 0. In both the original and validation cohorts, the classifier was reported to diagnose cytomegalovirus status with high specificity and sensitivity. The authors suggested that the approach could potentially be extended to other disease states and immunological phenotypes. A few of the identified cytomegalovirus-associated TCR beta chains were confirmed in vitro to be specific for cytomegalovirus antigens. A later analysis had no HLA typing for the validation cohort, so co-occurrence there was scored across all 120 or so repertoires. While some public TCRs were present in many individuals, most TCR sequences turned up only very rarely across donors.

CDR1 and CDR2 are drawn from the germline V gene: SGHRS, YFSETQ. Germline trimming: 0 bases from V, 4 bases from J; junction bases outside gene matches: 3. The CDR3 measures 14 amino acids from cysteine to phenylalanine. Of all the DNA, just the CDR3 is kept, 42 bases in frame from base 1. Donors formed part of the validation cohort, which comprised fewer than 150 subjects and was distinct from the first cohort of under 800 subjects. The protocol used for the library was the immunoSEQ multiplex PCR assay. In the source study's methods: A statistical classification framework was developed to diagnose cytomegalovirus status using the catalog of TCR beta chain sequences. Here the immuneACCESS table is served through TCRdb, limited to in-frame sequences with V and J called. Missing clones are a known gap in these copies; in checked studies unresolved V genes cover under half, and the rest lacks a known reason. D and trimming come from the DNA, and the V and J calls and clone size come from that table. The sample yields around 62,000 clones; roughly 89% were counted once. Jointly, the top ten make up about 1.5% of the sample.

Recombination joined TRBV5-1 with TRBJ2-7, with TRBD1 identical over 8 junction bases. This TCR was sampled from a woman under 30 in good health and CMV-seronegative. Source material: PBMCs. The sequenced DNA is TGCGCCAGCAGCTTGGGGACAGGGACGTACGAGCAGTACTTC. Its protein reads: CASSLGTGTYEQYF.